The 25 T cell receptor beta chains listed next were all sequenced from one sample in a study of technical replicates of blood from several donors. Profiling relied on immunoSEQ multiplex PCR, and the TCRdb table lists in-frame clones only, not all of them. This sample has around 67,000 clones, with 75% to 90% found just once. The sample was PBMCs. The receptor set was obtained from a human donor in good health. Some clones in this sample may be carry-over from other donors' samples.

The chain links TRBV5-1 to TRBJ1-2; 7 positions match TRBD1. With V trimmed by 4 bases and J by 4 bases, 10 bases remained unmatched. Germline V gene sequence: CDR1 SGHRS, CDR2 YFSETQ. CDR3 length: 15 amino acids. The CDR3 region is CASSPEGAPLYGYTF. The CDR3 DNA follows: TGCGCCAGCAGCCCGGAGGGGGCCCCCCTCTATGGCTACACCTTC.

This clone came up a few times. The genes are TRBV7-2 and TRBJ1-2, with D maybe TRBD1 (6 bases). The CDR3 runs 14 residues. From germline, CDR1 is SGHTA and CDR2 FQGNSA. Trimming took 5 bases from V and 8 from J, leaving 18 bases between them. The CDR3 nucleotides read TGTGCCAGCAGCCGGGGACACGGCGGCGGGGGCTACACCTTC. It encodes CASSRGHGGGGYTF.

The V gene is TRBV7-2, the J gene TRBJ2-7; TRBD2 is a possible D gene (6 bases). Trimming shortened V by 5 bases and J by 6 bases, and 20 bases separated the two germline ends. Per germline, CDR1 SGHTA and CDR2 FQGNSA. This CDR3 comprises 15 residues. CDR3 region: CASSPYAGTGVEQYF. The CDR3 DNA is TGTGCCAGCAGCCCGTATGCGGGAACGGGGGTCGAGCAGTACTTC.

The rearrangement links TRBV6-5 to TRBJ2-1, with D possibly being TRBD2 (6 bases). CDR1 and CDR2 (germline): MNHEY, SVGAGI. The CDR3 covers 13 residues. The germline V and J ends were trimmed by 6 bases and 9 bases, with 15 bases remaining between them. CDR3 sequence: CASRRGLEAEQFF. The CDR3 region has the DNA TGTGCCAGCAGGCGGGGTCTGGAGGCTGAGCAGTTCTTC.

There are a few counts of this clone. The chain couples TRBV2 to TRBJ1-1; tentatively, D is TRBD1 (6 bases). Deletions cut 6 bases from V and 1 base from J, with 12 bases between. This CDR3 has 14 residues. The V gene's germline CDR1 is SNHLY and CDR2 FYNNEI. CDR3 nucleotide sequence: TGTGCCAGCAGGTTGACAGGAGCGAACACTGAAGCTTTCTTT. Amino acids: CASRLTGANTEAFF.

The CDR3 spells CASSPMGGGSYNEQFF. The CDR3 DNA reads as TGTGCCAGCTCCCCTATGGGGGGGGGATCCTACAATGAGCAGTTCTTC. The chain links TRBV18 to TRBJ2-1; TRBD2 matches at 7 bases. The CDR3 loop spans 16 amino acids. V lost 6 bases, J lost 1 base, and 9 bases stayed unmatched. Germline values: CDR1 KGHSH, CDR2 LQKENI.

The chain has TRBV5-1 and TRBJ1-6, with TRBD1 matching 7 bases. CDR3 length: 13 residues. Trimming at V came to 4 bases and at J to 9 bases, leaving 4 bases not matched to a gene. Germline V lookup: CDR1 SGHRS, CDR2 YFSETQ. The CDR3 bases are TGCGCCAGCAGCAGGAACAGGGGTTCACCCCTCCACTTT. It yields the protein CASSRNRGSPLHF.

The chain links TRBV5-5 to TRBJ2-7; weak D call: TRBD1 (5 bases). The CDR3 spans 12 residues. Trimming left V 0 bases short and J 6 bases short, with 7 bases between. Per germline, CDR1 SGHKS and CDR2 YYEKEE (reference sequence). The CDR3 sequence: CASSLVGVEQYF. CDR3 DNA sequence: TGTGCCAGCAGCTTGGTAGGGGTCGAGCAGTACTTC.

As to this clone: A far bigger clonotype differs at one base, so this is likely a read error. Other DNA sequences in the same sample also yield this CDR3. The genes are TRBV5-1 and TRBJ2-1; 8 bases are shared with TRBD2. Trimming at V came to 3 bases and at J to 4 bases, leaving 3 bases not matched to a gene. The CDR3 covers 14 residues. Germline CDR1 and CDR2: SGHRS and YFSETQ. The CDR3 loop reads CASSSSGGYNEQFF. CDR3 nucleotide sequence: TGCGCCAGCAGCTCAAGCGGGGGATACAATGAGCAGTTCTTC. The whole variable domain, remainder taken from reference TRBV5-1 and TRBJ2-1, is KAGVTQTPRYLIKTRGQQVTLSCSPISGHRSVSWYQQTPGQGLQFLFEYFSETQRNKGNFPGRFSGRQFSNSRSEMNVSTLELGDSALYLCASSSSGGYNEQFFGPGTRLTVL.

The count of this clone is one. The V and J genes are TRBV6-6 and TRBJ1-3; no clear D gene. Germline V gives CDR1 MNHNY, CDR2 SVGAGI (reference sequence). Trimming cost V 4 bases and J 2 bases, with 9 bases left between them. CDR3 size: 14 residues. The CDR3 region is CASSSPSPGNTIYF. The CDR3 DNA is TGTGCCAGCAGTTCCCCTTCCCCTGGAAACACCATATATTTT.

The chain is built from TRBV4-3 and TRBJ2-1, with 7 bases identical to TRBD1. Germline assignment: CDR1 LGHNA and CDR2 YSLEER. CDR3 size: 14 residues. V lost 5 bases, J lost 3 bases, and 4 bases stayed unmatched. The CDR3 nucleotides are TGCGCCAGCAGCGAGACAGGGAACTACAATGAGCAGTTCTTC. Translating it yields CASSETGNYNEQFF.

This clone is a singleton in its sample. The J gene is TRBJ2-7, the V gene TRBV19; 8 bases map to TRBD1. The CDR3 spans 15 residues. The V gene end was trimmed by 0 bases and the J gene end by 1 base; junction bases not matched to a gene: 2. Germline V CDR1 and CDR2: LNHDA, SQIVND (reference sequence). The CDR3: CASSIETGGSYEQYF. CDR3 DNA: TGTGCCAGTAGTATAGAAACAGGGGGTTCCTACGAGCAGTACTTC.

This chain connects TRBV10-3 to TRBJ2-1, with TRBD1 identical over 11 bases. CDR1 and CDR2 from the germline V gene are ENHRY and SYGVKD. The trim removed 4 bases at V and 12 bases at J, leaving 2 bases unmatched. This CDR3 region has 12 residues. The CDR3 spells CAISGTGGWQFF. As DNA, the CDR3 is TGTGCCATCAGTGGGACAGGGGGCTGGCAGTTCTTC.

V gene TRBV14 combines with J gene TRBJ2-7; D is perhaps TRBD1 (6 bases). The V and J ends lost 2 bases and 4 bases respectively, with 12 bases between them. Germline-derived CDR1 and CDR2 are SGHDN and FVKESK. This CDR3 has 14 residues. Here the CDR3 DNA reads TGTGCCAGCAGCCAACGAGGGGGATTGTACGAGCAGTACTTC. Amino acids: CASSQRGGLYEQYF.

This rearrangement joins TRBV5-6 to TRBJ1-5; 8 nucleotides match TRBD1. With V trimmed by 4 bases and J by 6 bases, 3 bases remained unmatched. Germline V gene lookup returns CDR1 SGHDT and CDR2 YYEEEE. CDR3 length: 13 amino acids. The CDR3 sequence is CASSIDRGQPQHF. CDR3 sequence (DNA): TGTGCCAGCAGCATCGACAGGGGTCAGCCCCAGCATTTT. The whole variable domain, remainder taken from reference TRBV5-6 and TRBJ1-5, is DAGVTQSPTHLIKTRGQQVTLRCSPKSGHDTVSWYQQALGQGPQFIFQYYEEEERQRGNFPDRFSGHQFPNYSSELNVNALLLGDSALYLCASSIDRGQPQHFGDGTRLSIL.

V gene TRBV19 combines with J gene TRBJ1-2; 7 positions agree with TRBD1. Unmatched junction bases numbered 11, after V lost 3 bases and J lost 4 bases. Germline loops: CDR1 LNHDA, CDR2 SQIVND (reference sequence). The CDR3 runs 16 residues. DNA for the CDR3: TGTGCCAGTAGTATCAGGGGGACACCCATTCGCTATGGCTACACCTTC. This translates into CASSIRGTPIRYGYTF.

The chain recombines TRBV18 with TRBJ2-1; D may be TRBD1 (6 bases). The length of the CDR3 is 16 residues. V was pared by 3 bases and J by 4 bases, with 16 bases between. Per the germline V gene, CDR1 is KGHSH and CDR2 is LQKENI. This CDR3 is CASSPGQTPGYNEQFF. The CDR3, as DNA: TGTGCCAGCTCACCTGGACAGACACCAGGATACAATGAGCAGTTCTTC.

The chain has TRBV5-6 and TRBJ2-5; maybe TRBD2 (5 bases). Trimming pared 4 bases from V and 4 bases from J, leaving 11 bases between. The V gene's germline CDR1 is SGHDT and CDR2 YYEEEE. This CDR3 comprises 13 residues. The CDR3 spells CASSLTEGETQYF. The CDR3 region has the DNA TGTGCCAGCAGCCTTACAGAGGGAGAGACCCAGTACTTC.

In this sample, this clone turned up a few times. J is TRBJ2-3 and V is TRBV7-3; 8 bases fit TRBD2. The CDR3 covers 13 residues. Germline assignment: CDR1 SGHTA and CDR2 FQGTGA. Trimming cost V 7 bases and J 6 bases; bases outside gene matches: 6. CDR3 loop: CASTSGPEDTQYF. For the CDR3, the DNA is TGTGCCAGCACTAGCGGGCCAGAGGATACGCAGTATTTT.

CDR3 protein: CASSLGNRGGETQYF. The CDR3 DNA reads TGTGCCAGCAGCTTAGGGAACAGGGGCGGGGAGACCCAGTACTTC. The V call is TRBV7-3, the J call TRBJ2-5; 7 nucleotides agree with TRBD1. CDR1 is SGHTA and CDR2 is FQGTGA in the germline V gene. The CDR3 loop spans 15 amino acids. Losses at the gene ends were 2 bases for V and 5 bases for J; bases not matched to a gene: 8.

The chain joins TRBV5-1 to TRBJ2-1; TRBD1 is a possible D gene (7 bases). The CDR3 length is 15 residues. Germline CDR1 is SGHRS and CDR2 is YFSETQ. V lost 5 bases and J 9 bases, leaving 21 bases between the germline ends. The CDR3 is CASRPDRVIAVEQFF. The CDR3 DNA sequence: TGCGCCAGCAGACCAGACAGGGTAATAGCGGTTGAGCAGTTCTTC.

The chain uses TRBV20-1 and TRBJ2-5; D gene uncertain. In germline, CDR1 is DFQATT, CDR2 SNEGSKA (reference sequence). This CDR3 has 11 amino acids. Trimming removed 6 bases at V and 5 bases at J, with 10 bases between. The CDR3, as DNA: TGCAGTGCCCAGTTCGGGGAGACCCAGTACTTC. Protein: CSAQFGETQYF.

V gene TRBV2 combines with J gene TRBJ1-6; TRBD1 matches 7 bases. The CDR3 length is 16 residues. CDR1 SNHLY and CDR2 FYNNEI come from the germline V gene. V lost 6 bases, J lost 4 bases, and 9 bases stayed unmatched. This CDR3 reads CASSRGGTEYNSPLHF. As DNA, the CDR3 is TGTGCCAGCAGCAGAGGAGGGACAGAATATAATTCACCCCTCCACTTT.

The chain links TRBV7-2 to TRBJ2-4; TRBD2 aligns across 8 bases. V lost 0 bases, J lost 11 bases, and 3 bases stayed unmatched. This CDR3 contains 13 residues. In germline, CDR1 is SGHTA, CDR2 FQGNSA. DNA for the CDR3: TGTGCCAGCAGCTTAGCCCAAGCGGGGGTTCAGTACTTC. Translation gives CASSLAQAGVQYF.

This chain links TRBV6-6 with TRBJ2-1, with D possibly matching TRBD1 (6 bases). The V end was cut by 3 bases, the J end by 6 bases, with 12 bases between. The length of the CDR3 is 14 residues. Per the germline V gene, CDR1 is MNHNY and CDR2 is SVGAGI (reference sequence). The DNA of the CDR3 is TGTGCCAGCAGTTATTGGGGGCCGGGCAATGAGCAGTTCTTC. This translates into CASSYWGPGNEQFF.